One sample yielded the 5 T cell receptor beta chains listed below, sequenced in a study of T cells in localized non-small cell lung cancer (dated by TCRdb to 2020 to 2021). The library was produced with the immunoSEQ multiplex PCR assay. The table comes from immuneACCESS by way of TCRdb, which keeps in-frame sequences with V and J called. Part of the clones is missing from these tables; in studies checked, under half for an unresolved V gene and the rest for unknown reasons. Counted in this sample were 78,000 or so clones; almost 85% of them appeared once. The leading ten clones occupy about 2.7% of the sample. Here the sequenced sample was peripheral blood, taken before any cancer treatment. The receptors were gathered from a man aged 35 to 69 with stage I lung adenocarcinoma.

Points on this clone: The limits of the CDR3 on the DNA are not certain, so only TCRdb's listed CDR3 is given. The rearrangement joins TRBV10-2 to TRBJ2-2; no DNA check was done on the table's D call, TRBD2. Germline V gives CDR1 WSHSY, CDR2 SAAADI. The CDR3 spans 13 residues, counting both ends. The CDR3 sequence is CASSGGLGGSCFF.

CDR3 residues: CASSEMRSNTEAFF. The CDR3 coding sequence is TGTGCCAGCAGTGAAATGCGATCGAACACTGAAGCTTTCTTT. The V gene is TRBV6-1, the J gene TRBJ1-1; D unclear. This CDR3 is 14 amino acids long. The germline V and J ends were trimmed by 2 bases and 1 base, with 8 bases remaining between them. Germline V gene sequence: CDR1 MNHNS, CDR2 SASEGT.

The rearrangement links TRBV7-9 to TRBJ2-7; 7 bases are shared with TRBD2. This CDR3 has 14 residues. CDR1 and CDR2 (germline): SEHNR, FQNEAQ (reference sequence). J was trimmed by 7 bases and V by 5 bases; bases with no gene match: 11. The CDR3 is CASSPHSGTGEQYF. CDR3 nucleotide sequence: TGTGCCAGCAGCCCCCACAGCGGGACTGGAGAGCAGTACTTC. The full variable domain, rest sourced from reference TRBV7-9 and TRBJ2-7, is DTGVSQNPRHKITKRGQNVTFRCDPISEHNRLYWYRQTLGQGPEFLTYFQNEAQLEKSRLLSDRFSAERPKGSFSTLEIQRTEQGDSAMYLCASSPHSGTGEQYFGPGTRLTVT.

This chain connects TRBV2 to TRBJ1-5; D unclear. This CDR3 spans 15 amino acids. Germline V gives CDR1 SNHLY, CDR2 FYNNEI. The V gene lost 7 bases and the J gene lost 3 bases, with 16 bases spanning the gap. Here the CDR3 reads CASKYTQAVNQPQHF. The CDR3 DNA reads TGTGCCAGCAAATACACCCAGGCGGTCAATCAGCCCCAGCATTTT. The whole variable domain, remainder taken from reference TRBV2 and TRBJ1-5, is EPEVTQTPSHQVTQMGQEVILRCVPISNHLYFYWYRQILGQKVEFLVSFYNNEISEKSEIFDDQFSVERPDGSNFTLKIRSTKLEDSAMYFCASKYTQAVNQPQHFGDGTRLSIL.

This chain joins TRBV19 and TRBJ1-5; TRBD1 aligns across 8 bases. Germline values: CDR1 LNHDA, CDR2 SQIVND (reference sequence). V was clipped by 0 bases and J by 3 bases; unmatched bases: 1. This CDR3 contains 15 residues. CDR3 DNA sequence: TGTGCCAGTAGTATAGAGGACAGGGCCAATCAGCCCCAGCATTTT. Amino acid sequence: CASSIEDRANQPQHF.